This T cell receptor (beta chain) was profiled in a study of cytomegalovirus exposure and HLA in healthy donors. Vbeta (60) and Jbeta (13) primers were used in the PCR. Data came from immunoSEQ multiplex PCR; TCRdb stores just in-frame clones and leaves some out. Its table lists 110,000 to 150,000 clones. Study-wide results and caveats: A later analysis showed TCR association rates differing by HLA locus, peaking at DRB1 and lowest at HLA-C. About 87% or about 30% of the time was how often most TCR beta V segments were productive, according to an earlier analysis.

Concerning this clone itself: The antigen is unknown.

The CDR3 covers 14 residues. Germline loops: CDR1 SGHRS, CDR2 YFSETQ. Trimming removed 0 bases from V and 3 bases from J, with 9 bases in between. Sequencing used PBMCs. The TCR comes from a male donor in good health and CMV-seronegative. V and J are TRBV5-1 and TRBJ1-1; no reliable D call. DNA of the CDR3: TGCGCCAGCAGCTTGGAGGAAGCGGACACTGAAGCTTTCTTT. Translation: CASSLEEADTEAFF.